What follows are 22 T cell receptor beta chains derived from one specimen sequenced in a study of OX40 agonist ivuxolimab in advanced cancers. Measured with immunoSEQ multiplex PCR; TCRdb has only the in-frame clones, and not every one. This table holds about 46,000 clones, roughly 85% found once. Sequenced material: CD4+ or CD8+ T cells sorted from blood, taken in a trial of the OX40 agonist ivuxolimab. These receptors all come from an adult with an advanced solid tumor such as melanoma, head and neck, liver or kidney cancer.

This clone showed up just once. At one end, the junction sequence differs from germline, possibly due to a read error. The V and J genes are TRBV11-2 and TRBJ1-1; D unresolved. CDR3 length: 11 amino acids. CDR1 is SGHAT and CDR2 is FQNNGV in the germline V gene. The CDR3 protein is CASSSYWGLGF. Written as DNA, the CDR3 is TGTGCCAGCAGCTCTTACTGGGGTCTGGGTTTT.

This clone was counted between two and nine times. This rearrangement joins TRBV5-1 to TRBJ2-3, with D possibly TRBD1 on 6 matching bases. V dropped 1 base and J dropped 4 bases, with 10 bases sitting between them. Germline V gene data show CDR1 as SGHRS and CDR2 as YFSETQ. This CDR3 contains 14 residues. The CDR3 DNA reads TGCGCCAGCAGCTTGCCAGGGGACCCAGATACGCAGTATTTT. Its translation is CASSLPGDPDTQYF.

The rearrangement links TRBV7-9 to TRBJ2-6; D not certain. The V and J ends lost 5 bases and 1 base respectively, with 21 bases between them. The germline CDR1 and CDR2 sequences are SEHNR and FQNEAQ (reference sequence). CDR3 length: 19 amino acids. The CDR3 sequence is CASSQPPKSGFSGANVLTF. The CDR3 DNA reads TGTGCCAGCAGCCAACCACCCAAATCAGGTTTTTCTGGGGCCAACGTCCTGACTTTC.

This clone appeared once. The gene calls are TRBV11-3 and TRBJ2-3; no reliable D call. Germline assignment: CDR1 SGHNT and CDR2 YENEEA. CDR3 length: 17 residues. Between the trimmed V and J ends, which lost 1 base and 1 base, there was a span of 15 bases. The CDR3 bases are TGTGCCAGCAGCTTAGGAGTGGTACCCCTCGGCACAGATACGCAGTATTTT. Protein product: CASSLGVVPLGTDTQYF.

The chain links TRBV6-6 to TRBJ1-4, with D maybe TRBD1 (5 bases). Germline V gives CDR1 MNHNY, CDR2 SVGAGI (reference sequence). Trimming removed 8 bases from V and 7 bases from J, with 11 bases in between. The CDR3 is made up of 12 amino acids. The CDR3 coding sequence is TGTGCCAGCCGTCCGGGGGGTGAAAAACTGTTTTTT. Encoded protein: CASRPGGEKLFF.

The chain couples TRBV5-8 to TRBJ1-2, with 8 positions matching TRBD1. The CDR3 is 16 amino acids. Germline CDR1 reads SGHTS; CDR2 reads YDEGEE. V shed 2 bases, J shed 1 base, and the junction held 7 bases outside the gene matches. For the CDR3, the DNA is TGTGCCAGCAGCTTCCAGACAGGGGTAGATAACTATGGCTACACCTTC. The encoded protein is CASSFQTGVDNYGYTF. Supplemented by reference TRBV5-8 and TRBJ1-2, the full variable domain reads EAGVTQSPTHLIKTRGQQATLRCSPISGHTSVYWYQQALGLGLQFLLWYDEGEERNRGNFPPRFSGRQFPNYSSELNVNALELEDSALYLCASSFQTGVDNYGYTFGSGTRLTVV.

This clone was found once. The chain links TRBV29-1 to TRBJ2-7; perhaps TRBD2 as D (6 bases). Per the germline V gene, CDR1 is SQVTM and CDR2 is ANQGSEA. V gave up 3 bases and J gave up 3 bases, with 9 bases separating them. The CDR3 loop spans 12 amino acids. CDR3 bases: TGCAGCGTTGATCTGGAGGGCTACGAGCAGTACTTC. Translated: CSVDLEGYEQYF.

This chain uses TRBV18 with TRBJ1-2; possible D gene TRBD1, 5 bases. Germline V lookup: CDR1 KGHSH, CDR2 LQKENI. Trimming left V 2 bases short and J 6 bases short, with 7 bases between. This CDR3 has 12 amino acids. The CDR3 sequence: CASSPGDHGYTF. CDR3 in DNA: TGTGCCAGCTCACCAGGGGACCATGGCTACACCTTC.

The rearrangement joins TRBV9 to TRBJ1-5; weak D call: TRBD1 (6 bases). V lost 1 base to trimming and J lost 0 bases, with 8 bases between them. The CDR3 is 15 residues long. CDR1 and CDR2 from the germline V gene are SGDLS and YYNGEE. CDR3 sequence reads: CASSVRGDSNQPQHF. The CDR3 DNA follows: TGTGCCAGCAGCGTAAGGGGGGATAGCAATCAGCCCCAGCATTTT.

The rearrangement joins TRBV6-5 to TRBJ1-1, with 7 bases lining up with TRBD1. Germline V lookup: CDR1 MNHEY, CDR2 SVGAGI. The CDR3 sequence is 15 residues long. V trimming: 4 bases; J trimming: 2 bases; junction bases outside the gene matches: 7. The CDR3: CASSFRDRFNTEAFF. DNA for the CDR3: TGTGCCAGCAGTTTCCGGGACAGATTCAACACTGAAGCTTTCTTT.

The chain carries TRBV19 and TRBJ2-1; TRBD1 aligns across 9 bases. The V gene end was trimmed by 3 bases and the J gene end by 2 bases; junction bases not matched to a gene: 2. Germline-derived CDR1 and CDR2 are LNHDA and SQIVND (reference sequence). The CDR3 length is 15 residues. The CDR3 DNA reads TGTGCCAGTAGTATCGGACAGGGGACCTACAATGAGCAGTTCTTC. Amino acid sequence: CASSIGQGTYNEQFF.

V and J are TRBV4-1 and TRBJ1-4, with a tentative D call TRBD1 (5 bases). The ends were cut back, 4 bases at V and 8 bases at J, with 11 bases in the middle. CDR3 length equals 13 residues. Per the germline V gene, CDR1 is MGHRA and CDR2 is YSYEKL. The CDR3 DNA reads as TGCGCCAGCAGCCTCGTTGCAGGGGAAAAACTGTTTTTT. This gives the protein CASSLVAGEKLFF.

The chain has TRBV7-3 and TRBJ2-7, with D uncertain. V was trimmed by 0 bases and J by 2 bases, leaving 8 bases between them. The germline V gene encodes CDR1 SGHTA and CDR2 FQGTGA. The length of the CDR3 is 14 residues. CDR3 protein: CASSLTGMPYEQYF. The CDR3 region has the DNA TGTGCCAGCAGCTTAACGGGAATGCCCTACGAGCAGTACTTC.

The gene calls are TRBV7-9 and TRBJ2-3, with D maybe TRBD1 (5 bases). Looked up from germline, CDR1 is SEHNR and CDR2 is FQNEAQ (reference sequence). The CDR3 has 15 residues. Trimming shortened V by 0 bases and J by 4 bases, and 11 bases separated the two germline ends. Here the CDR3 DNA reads TGTGCCAGCAGCTTAGCCAGGGTGACGGCAGATACGCAGTATTTT. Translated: CASSLARVTADTQYF.

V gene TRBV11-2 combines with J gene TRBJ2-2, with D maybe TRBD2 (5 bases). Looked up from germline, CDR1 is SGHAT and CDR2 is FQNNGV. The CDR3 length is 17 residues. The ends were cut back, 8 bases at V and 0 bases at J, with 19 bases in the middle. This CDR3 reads CASWLGLAVTNTGELFF. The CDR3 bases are TGTGCCAGCTGGCTCGGACTCGCCGTAACGAACACCGGGGAGCTGTTTTTT.

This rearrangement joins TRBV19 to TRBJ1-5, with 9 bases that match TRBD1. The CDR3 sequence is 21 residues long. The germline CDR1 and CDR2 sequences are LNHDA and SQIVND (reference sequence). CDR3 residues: CAIRVPIPRDRALIPNGPQHF. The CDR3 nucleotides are TGTGCTATTAGGGTTCCCATTCCGCGGGACAGGGCCCTAATCCCCAATGGGCCCCAGCATTTT.

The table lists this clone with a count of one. The CDR3 nucleotides read TGTGCCAGCAGCTTATCCAGGACAGAAGAGACCCAGTACTTC. It specifies CASSLSRTEETQYF. V gene TRBV7-9 combines with J gene TRBJ2-5, with D perhaps matching TRBD1 (6 bases). CDR1 is SEHNR, CDR2 FQNEAQ, per germline (reference sequence). The CDR3 consists of 14 residues. V was shortened by 2 bases and J by 3 bases, with 10 bases between the two germline ends.

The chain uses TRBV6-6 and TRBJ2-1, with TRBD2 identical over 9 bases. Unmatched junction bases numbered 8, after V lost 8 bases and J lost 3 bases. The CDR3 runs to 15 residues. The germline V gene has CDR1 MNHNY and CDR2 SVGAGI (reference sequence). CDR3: CASSQVAGVYNEQFF. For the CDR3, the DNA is TGTGCCAGCTCCCAAGTAGCGGGGGTCTACAATGAGCAGTTCTTC.

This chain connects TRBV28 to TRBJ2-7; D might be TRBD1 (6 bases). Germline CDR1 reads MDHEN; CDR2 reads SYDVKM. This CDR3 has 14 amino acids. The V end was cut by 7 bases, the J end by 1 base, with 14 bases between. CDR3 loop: CASMVTGESYEQYF. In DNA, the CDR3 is TGTGCCAGCATGGTGACAGGAGAATCCTACGAGCAGTACTTC.

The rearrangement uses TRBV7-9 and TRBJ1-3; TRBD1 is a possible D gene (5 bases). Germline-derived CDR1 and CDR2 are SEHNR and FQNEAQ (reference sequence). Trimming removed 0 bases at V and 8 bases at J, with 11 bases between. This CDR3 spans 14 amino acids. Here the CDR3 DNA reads TGTGCCAGCAGCTTAGCAGACAGACCTGACACCATATATTTT. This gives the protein CASSLADRPDTIYF.

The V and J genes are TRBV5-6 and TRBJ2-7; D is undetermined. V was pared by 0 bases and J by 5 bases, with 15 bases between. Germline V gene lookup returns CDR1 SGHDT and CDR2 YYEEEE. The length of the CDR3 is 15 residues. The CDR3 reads CASSLGGGRVDEQYF. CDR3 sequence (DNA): TGTGCCAGCAGCTTGGGTGGTGGTAGGGTGGACGAGCAGTACTTC. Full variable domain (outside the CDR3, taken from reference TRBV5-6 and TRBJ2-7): DAGVTQSPTHLIKTRGQQVTLRCSPKSGHDTVSWYQQALGQGPQFIFQYYEEEERQRGNFPDRFSGHQFPNYSSELNVNALLLGDSALYLCASSLGGGRVDEQYFGPGTRLTVT.

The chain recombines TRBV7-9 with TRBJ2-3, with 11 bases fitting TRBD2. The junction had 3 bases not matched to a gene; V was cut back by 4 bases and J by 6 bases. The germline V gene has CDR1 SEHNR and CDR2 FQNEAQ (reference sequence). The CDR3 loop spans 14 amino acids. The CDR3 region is CASSSGLAADTQYF. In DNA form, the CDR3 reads TGTGCCAGCAGCTCGGGACTAGCGGCGGATACGCAGTATTTT.